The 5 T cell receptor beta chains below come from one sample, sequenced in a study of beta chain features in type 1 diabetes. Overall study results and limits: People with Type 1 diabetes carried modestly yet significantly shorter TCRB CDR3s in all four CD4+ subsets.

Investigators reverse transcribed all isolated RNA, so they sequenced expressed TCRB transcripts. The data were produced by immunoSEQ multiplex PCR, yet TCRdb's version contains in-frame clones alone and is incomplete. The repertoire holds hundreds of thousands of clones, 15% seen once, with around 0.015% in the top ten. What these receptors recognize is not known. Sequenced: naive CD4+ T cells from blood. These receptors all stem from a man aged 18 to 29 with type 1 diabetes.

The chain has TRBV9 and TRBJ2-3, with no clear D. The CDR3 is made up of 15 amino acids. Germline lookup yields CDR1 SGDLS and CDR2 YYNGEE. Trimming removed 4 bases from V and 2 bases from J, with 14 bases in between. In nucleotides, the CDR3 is TGTGCCAGCAGCCCTTACGGGTCACCCACAGATACGCAGTATTTT. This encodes CASSPYGSPTDTQYF.

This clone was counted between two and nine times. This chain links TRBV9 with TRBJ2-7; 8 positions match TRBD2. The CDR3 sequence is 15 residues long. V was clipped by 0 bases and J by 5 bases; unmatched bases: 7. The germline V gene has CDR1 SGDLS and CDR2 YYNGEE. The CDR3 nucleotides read TGTGCCAGCAGCGTAGCTCCACTAGCGGCGGACGAGCAGTACTTC. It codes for CASSVAPLAADEQYF. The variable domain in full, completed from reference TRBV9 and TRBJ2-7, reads DSGVTQTPKHLITATGQRVTLRCSPRSGDLSVYWYQQSLDQGLQFLIQYYNGEERAKGNILERFSAQQFPDLHSELNLSSLELGDSALYFCASSVAPLAADEQYFGPGTRLTVT.

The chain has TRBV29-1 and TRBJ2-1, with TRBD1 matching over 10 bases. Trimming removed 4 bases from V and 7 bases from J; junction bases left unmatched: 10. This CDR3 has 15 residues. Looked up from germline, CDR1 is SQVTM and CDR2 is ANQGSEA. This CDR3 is CSVAFGQGVSNEQFF. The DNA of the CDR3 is TGCAGCGTTGCCTTCGGACAGGGGGTTTCTAATGAGCAGTTCTTC.

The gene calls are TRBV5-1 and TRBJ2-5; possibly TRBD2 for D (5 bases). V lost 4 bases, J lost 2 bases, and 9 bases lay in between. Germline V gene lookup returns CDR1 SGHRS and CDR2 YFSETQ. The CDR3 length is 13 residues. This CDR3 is CASSIAGQETQYF. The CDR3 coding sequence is TGCGCCAGCAGCATCGCGGGTCAAGAGACCCAGTACTTC.

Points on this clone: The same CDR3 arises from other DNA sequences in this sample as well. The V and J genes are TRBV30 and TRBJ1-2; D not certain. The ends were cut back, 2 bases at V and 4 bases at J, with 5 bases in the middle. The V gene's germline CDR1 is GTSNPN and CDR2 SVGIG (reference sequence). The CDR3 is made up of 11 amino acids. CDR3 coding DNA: TGTGCCTGGAGTCCGGGCTATGGCTACACCTTC. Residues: CAWSPGYGYTF.